The source of this T cell receptor beta chain is a study of control samples from healthy donors and cancer patients. V lost 7 bases to trimming and J lost 5 bases, with 18 bases between them. CDR3 size: 15 residues. Germline V gives CDR1 LNHDA, CDR2 SQIVND (reference sequence). The table came from immunoSEQ multiplex PCR; TCRdb's copy has only in-frame clones and leaves some out. Among about 140,000 clones listed, 75% to 95% were seen once. This clonotype was obtained from a man between 18 and 29 years old in good health. The sequenced sample was blood. V usage is TRBV19 and J usage is TRBJ2-1; D call uncertain. The CDR3 DNA is TGTGCCAGTACCCCCCCCCGGCGTAAGAACAATGAGCAGTTCTTC. This encodes CASTPPRRKNNEQFF.